What follows is one T cell receptor (beta chain) and its context. What it binds is unknown. This specimen belongs to a study of T cell responses to AZD1222 COVID-19 vaccine. Across the study: Recipients boosted at about 4 weeks or about 12 weeks are pooled. Regarding the study as a whole: Baseline seropositivity characterized only 5 to 7 AZD1222 recipients. Two AZD1222 administrations were followed by greater Spike-specific TCR breadth and depth. Donors were largely white British and mainly female; clonal diversity was possibly underestimated.

The protocol was immunoSEQ multiplex PCR, while the TCRdb copy is restricted to in-frame clones and leaves out a portion. Among under 200,000 clones listed, approximately 94% were seen once. V lost 8 bases and J 6 bases, leaving 19 bases between the germline ends. Germline V lookup: CDR1 MNHEY, CDR2 SMNVEV (reference sequence). The CDR3 length is 15 residues. Source: peripheral blood, taken on day 0 of AZD1222 vaccination. V usage is TRBV27 and J usage is TRBJ1-4; TRBD1 is a possible D gene (6 bases). The clonotype comes from an adult in good health. CDR3 region: CASRGTISADEKLFF. The CDR3 region has the DNA TGTGCCAGCCGTGGGACAATTTCTGCGGATGAAAAACTGTTTTTT. Looking up the rest from reference TRBV27 and TRBJ1-4 gives the full variable domain: EAQVTQNPRYLITVTGKKLTVTCSQNMNHEYMSWYRQDPGLGLRQIYYSMNVEVTDKGDVPEGYKVSRKEKRNFPLILESPSPNQTSLYFCASRGTISADEKLFFGSGTQLSVL.